This TCR beta chain was sequenced in a study of blood T cell repertoires in COVID-19. Turning to the study itself: From the United States, Italy and Spain came samples of acute and convalescent COVID-19. PBMCs, B-cell-depleted T cells, or T cells were the source of the cDNA or gDNA that made up the material.

V gave up 4 bases and J gave up 1 base; unmatched junction bases: 7. The CDR3 length is 16 residues. CDR1 is SGHTA, CDR2 FQGNSA, per germline. Original processing notes: Estimation of nucleated cell counts was performed using reference gene primer amplification. Repertoires were generated with immunoSEQ multiplex PCR, while TCRdb's copy carries only in-frame clones and drops some. The V and J calls and the clone size are those of that table, but D and trimming were determined from the DNA. The top ten hold less than 2% of the sample, which has over 120,000 clones, approximately 88% seen once. The TCR sequence derives from a man between 65 and 85 years old with acute or convalescent COVID-19. This chain links TRBV7-2 with TRBJ1-5; TRBD1 matches at 7 bases. The sequencing input was peripheral blood. The CDR3, as DNA: TGTGCCAGCAGCTCAAAGGGGGGACAGAGCAATCAGCCCCAGCATTTT. It translates to CASSSKGGQSNQPQHF.